This T cell receptor (beta chain) was captured by sequencing in a study of cytomegalovirus exposure and HLA in healthy donors. Regarding the study as a whole: Segments of the TCR beta V type were, in most cases, productive about 90% or about 30% of the time in an earlier analysis. Among TCR beta chains of equal frequency, HLA-associated ones were more clonally expanded in a later analysis.

The CDR3 totals 15 residues. V lost 8 bases and J lost 7, with 23 bases in between. Germline CDR1 MDHEN, CDR2 SYDVKM. Unrecorded immune exposures were likely, despite nominal health at sampling. The PCR ran on 60 Vbeta and 13 Jbeta primers. Produced via immunoSEQ multiplex PCR; TCRdb's table is partial and in-frame only. The sample lists about 180,000 clones; 75% to 85% were seen once. With respect to this clone: Its antigen is unidentified.

The sample consisted of PBMCs. V usage is TRBV28 and J usage is TRBJ1-1, with D possibly being TRBD1 (6 bases). The origin of this receptor is a woman aged 30 to 39 in good health and CMV-seronegative. CDR3 sequence (DNA): TGTGCCAGCTCCAAAATCGGGGGCGGGGGAAGTGAAGCTTTCTTT. Its translation is CASSKIGGGGSEAFF.